One and the same sample provided the 16 T cell receptor beta chains below, sequenced in a study of blood T cell repertoires in COVID-19. Repertoires were generated with immunoSEQ multiplex PCR, while TCRdb's copy carries only in-frame clones and drops some. This sample has 200,000 to 250,000 clones, with around 90% found just once. The specimen was PBMCs or T cells enriched from blood (not recorded which). The receptors here all came from a man aged 30 to 39 who had been exposed to COVID-19.

The chain joins TRBV4-2 to TRBJ2-3; TRBD2 matches at 7 bases. The CDR3 is 14 amino acids. V gave up 4 bases and J gave up 3 bases; unmatched junction bases: 4. CDR1 LGHNA and CDR2 YNFKEQ come from the germline V gene. This CDR3 reads CASSLSGETDTQYF. CDR3 in DNA: TGTGCCAGCAGCCTCAGCGGGGAAACAGATACGCAGTATTTT.

Remarks on this clone: Other DNA variants within this sample encode the same CDR3. This chain joins TRBV3-1 (or the pseudogene TRBV3-2) and TRBJ1-2; no reliable D call. Germline values: CDR1 LGHDT, CDR2 YNNKEL (reference sequence). Trimming took off 4 bases at V and 6 bases at J, with 9 bases between the two ends. The CDR3 covers 12 residues. This chain's CDR3 is CASSLEAHGYTF. In DNA form, the CDR3 reads TGTGCCAGCAGCCTGGAGGCTCATGGCTACACCTTC.

The J gene is TRBJ2-3, the V gene TRBV29-1, with TRBD2 identical over 14 bases. The CDR3 is made up of 18 amino acids. The ends lost 4 bases at V and 5 bases at J; junction bases unmatched: 14. Per germline, CDR1 SQVTM and CDR2 ANQGSEA. In nucleotides, the CDR3 is TGCAGCGTTGGAGGACTAGCGGGGGGCCTAAGGAGCCTAGATACGCAGTATTTT. Protein product: CSVGGLAGGLRSLDTQYF.

The rearrangement links TRBV19 to TRBJ2-7; 7 positions match TRBD2. This CDR3 contains 14 residues. Looked up from germline, CDR1 is LNHDA and CDR2 is SQIVND (reference sequence). The V segment lost 5 bases and the J segment 0 bases; nucleotides outside the gene matches: 4. The CDR3 loop is CASSAGGSSYEQYF. DNA of the CDR3: TGTGCCAGTAGTGCCGGGGGGAGCTCCTACGAGCAGTACTTC.

CDR3 nucleotide sequence: TGTGCCAGCAGGGGGGACTCCTCCCCCTATGGCTACACCTTC. This codes for CASRGDSSPYGYTF. The V and J genes are TRBV6-5 and TRBJ1-2; possibly TRBD1 for D (5 bases). Germline lookup yields CDR1 MNHEY and CDR2 SVGAGI. Trimming stripped 6 bases from V and 4 bases from J, with 15 bases between. This CDR3 has 14 residues.

This clone has just one count. This rearrangement joins TRBV18 to TRBJ2-6; D unclear. CDR1 and CDR2 (germline): KGHSH, LQKENI. Between the trimmed V and J ends, which lost 5 bases and 0 bases, there was a span of 5 bases. The CDR3 contains 14 residues. The CDR3 DNA sequence: TGTGCCAGCTCATCCTCCTCTGGGGCCAACGTCCTGACTTTC. This sequence encodes CASSSSSGANVLTF.

This chain connects TRBV4-1 to TRBJ1-2, with TRBD1 matching 9 bases. The germline gives CDR1 MGHRA, CDR2 YSYEKL. V was pared by 0 bases and J by 8 bases, with 7 bases of the junction left unmatched. The CDR3 has 15 residues. The CDR3 loop reads CASSQDIGQGKGYTF. CDR3 DNA sequence: TGCGCCAGCAGCCAAGATATCGGACAGGGGAAGGGCTACACCTTC.

The chain couples TRBV30 to TRBJ1-1; 9 bases fit TRBD1. The CDR3 runs 13 residues. J was trimmed by 3 bases and V by 5 bases; bases with no gene match: 4. Germline-derived CDR1 and CDR2 are GTSNPN and SVGIG (reference sequence). CDR3 sequence reads: CAWEQGAYTEAFF. As DNA, the CDR3 is TGTGCCTGGGAACAGGGGGCGTACACTGAAGCTTTCTTT.

This clone has a handful of counts. V and J are TRBV30 and TRBJ2-7; 9 bases line up with TRBD2. Germline trimming cut 0 bases from V and 7 bases from J; bases unmatched to any gene: 10. Germline CDR1 GTSNPN, CDR2 SVGIG (reference sequence). This CDR3 has 15 amino acids. CDR3 bases: TGTGCCTGGAGTGTACGGGGTAGCGGGGGCTCGGAGCAGTACTTC. Its translation: CAWSVRGSGGSEQYF.

The V and J genes are TRBV10-3 and TRBJ2-3; the D gene is possibly TRBD2 (6 bases). The CDR3 spans 14 residues. V was trimmed by 4 bases and J by 6 bases, leaving 14 bases between them. In germline, CDR1 is ENHRY, CDR2 SYGVKD. Written as DNA, the CDR3 is TGTGCCATCAGTGCTAACGGGGGAATGGATACGCAGTATTTT. Its protein product is CAISANGGMDTQYF.

This rearrangement joins TRBV5-1 to TRBJ2-5; TRBD2 matches at 7 bases. The CDR3 is 14 residues long. The J segment lost 5 bases and the V segment lost 4 bases, leaving 8 bases of the junction unmatched. The germline V gene encodes CDR1 SGHRS and CDR2 YFSETQ. As DNA, the CDR3 is TGCGCCAGCAGCCGCACTAGCGCCGGGGAGACCCAGTACTTC. Residues: CASSRTSAGETQYF.

The chain joins TRBV11-3 to TRBJ2-1; D is perhaps TRBD1 (6 bases). Trimming took off 2 bases at V and 6 bases at J, with 17 bases between the two ends. This CDR3 contains 16 residues. Germline values: CDR1 SGHNT, CDR2 YENEEA. The CDR3 is CASSLSWGTSGNEQFF. The DNA of the CDR3 is TGTGCCAGCAGCTTATCTTGGGGGACATCGGGCAATGAGCAGTTCTTC.

DNA of the CDR3: TGCGCCAGCAGCCAAGTTCCGGACAGTTGGACTGAAGCTTTCTTT. Its translation is CASSQVPDSWTEAFF. This chain connects TRBV4-3 to TRBJ1-1; D is perhaps TRBD1 (6 bases). The germline CDR1 and CDR2 sequences are LGHNA and YSLEER. The CDR3 is made up of 15 amino acids. V gave up 1 base and J gave up 5 bases, with 14 bases separating them.

This chain connects TRBV7-9 to TRBJ1-2; 8 bases line up with TRBD1. The CDR3 has 15 residues. The germline gives CDR1 SEHNR, CDR2 FQNEAQ (reference sequence). Unmatched junction bases numbered 12, after V lost 8 bases and J lost 4 bases. The CDR3, as DNA: TGTGCCAGCGGGACAGGCGACCCCGGTTCCTATGGCTACACCTTC. It encodes CASGTGDPGSYGYTF.

V usage is TRBV14 and J usage is TRBJ1-1; weak D call: TRBD1 (6 bases). The CDR3 totals 16 residues. Trimming removed 2 bases at V and 1 base at J, with 14 bases between. CDR1 and CDR2 (germline): SGHDN, FVKESK. The CDR3 coding sequence is TGTGCCAGCAGCCAAATGGACAGCCCCGCGAACACTGAAGCTTTCTTT. This translates into CASSQMDSPANTEAFF.

The chain links TRBV27 to TRBJ2-5; 9 bases are a match to TRBD2. Looked up from germline, CDR1 is MNHEY and CDR2 is SMNVEV (reference sequence). The CDR3 length is 15 residues. Germline trimming cut 5 bases from V and 5 bases from J; bases unmatched to any gene: 9. CDR3 sequence: CASSPLLSGGETQYF. The CDR3 DNA follows: TGTGCCAGCAGTCCGCTCCTTAGCGGGGGTGAGACCCAGTACTTC.